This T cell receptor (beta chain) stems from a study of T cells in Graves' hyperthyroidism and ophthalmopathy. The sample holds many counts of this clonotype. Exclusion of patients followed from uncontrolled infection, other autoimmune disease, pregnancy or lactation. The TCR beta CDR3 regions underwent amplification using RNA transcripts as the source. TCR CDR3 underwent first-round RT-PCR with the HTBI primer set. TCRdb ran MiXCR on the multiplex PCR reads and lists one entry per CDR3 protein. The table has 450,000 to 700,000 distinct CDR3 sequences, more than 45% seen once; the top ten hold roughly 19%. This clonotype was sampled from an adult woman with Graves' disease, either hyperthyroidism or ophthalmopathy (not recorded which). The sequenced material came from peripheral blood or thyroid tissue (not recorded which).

The DNA for the CDR3 is TGCGCCAGCAGCTCAGGGGGAACGGGAGCTTTCTTT. This sequence encodes CASSSGGTGAFF. The genes are TRBV5-1 and TRBJ1-1, with 7 bases fitting TRBD1. The CDR3 runs 12 residues. V shed 3 bases, J shed 10 bases, and the junction held 6 bases outside the gene matches. The germline CDR1 and CDR2 sequences are SGHRS and YFSETQ. The full variable domain, in which reference TRBV5-1 and TRBJ1-1 provide the parts outside the CDR3, is KAGVTQTPRYLIKTRGQQVTLSCSPISGHRSVSWYQQTPGQGLQFLFEYFSETQRNKGNFPGRFSGRQFSNSRSEMNVSTLELGDSALYLCASSSGGTGAFFGQGTRLTVV.